This T cell receptor beta chain was found in a study of T cell changes during pregnancy in multiple sclerosis. Germline CDR1 is SGHRS and CDR2 is YFSETQ. After removal of 3 bases from V and 0 bases from J, the junction contained 11 bases not matched to a gene. The CDR3 contains 18 residues. The assay was immunoSEQ multiplex PCR, and TCRdb's table has in-frame clones only and misses some. The sample shows about 75,000 clones, approximately 95% of them seen only once. The input for sequencing was CD4+ T cells from peripheral blood mononuclear cells, taken after pregnancy. The sequence came from a female donor with multiple sclerosis, enrolled in a pregnancy study. The J gene is TRBJ1-3, the V gene TRBV5-1; TRBD1 matches at 8 bases. The CDR3 reads CASSWGNRDRSSGNTIYF. CDR3 DNA: TGCGCCAGCAGCTGGGGTAACAGGGACAGGAGCTCTGGAAACACCATATATTTT.